This passage covers 18 T cell receptor beta chains from one sample sequenced in a study of T cell responses to AZD1222 COVID-19 vaccine listed by TCRdb under 2021. In light of the paper, this sample's time point label describes: baseline before first vaccination. Library prep was done by the immunoSEQ multiplex PCR assay. This immuneACCESS table, as held by TCRdb, lists in-frame sequences with V and J called but not all clones. Of the missing ones, under half trace to an unresolved V gene in checked studies; the others have no known cause. The sample records more than 85,000 clones, just under 95% of which are singletons. Clones ranked in the top ten supply about 7.8% of the sample. The sample consisted of peripheral blood, taken on day 0 of AZD1222 vaccination. These receptors were taken from an adult in good health.

The CDR3 loop reads CASSLWGGSSYNEQFF. The CDR3 DNA follows: TGTGCCAGCAGCCTCTGGGGGGGAAGCTCCTACAATGAGCAGTTCTTC. The rearrangement uses TRBV14 and TRBJ2-1, with 7 bases matching TRBD2. Germline values: CDR1 SGHDN, CDR2 FVKESK. V was pared by 4 bases and J by 0 bases, with 6 bases of the junction left unmatched. This CDR3 has 16 residues. Variable domain in full (rest from reference TRBV14 and TRBJ2-1): EAGVTQFPSHSVIEKGQTVTLRCDPISGHDNLYWYRRVMGKEIKFLLHFVKESKQDESGMPNNRFLAERTGGTYSTLKVQPAELEDSGVYFCASSLWGGSSYNEQFFGPGTRLTVL.

The CDR3: CASSGNRGGGNQPQHF. CDR3 DNA: TGTGCCAGCAGTGGAAACAGGGGTGGCGGCAATCAGCCCCAGCATTTT. The chain has TRBV25-1 and TRBJ1-5, with TRBD1 matching 7 bases. Trimming took 4 bases from V and 2 from J; bases not matched to a gene: 8. This CDR3 contains 16 residues. From germline, CDR1 is MGHDK and CDR2 SYGVNS.

The gene calls are TRBV28 and TRBJ1-2, with unresolved D. The CDR3 contains 14 residues. Germline-derived CDR1 and CDR2 are MDHEN and SYDVKM. The V end lost 7 bases, the J end lost 4 bases, and 16 bases lay between the germline ends. CDR3 residues: CASTEGSRSYGYTF. In nucleotides, the CDR3 is TGTGCCAGCACCGAAGGTTCCAGGTCCTATGGCTACACCTTC.

The chain recombines TRBV6-5 with TRBJ1-6; possibly TRBD1 for D (6 bases). V was clipped by 4 bases and J by 10 bases, with 14 bases between them. Germline loops: CDR1 MNHEY, CDR2 SVGAGI. CDR3 length equals 14 residues. CDR3 region: CASSSTGLGSPLHF. The DNA for the CDR3 is TGTGCCAGCAGTTCAACAGGGTTGGGGTCACCCCTCCACTTT.

The chain recombines TRBV11-2 with TRBJ1-3, with a tentative D call TRBD1 (5 bases). V lost 3 bases and J 0 bases, leaving 12 bases between the germline ends. The germline V gene encodes CDR1 SGHAT and CDR2 FQNNGV. The CDR3 is made up of 16 amino acids. This CDR3 is CASSLGPLGSGNTIYF. The CDR3 DNA reads as TGTGCCAGCAGCTTGGGACCTTTGGGCTCTGGAAACACCATATATTTT.

The gene calls are TRBV5-6 and TRBJ1-2; D perhaps matches TRBD1 (5 bases). Per the germline V gene, CDR1 is SGHDT and CDR2 is YYEEEE. V shed 0 bases and J shed 4 bases, with 7 bases lying between them. The CDR3 has 13 residues. This CDR3 reads CASSLEGLYGYTF. The CDR3, as DNA: TGTGCCAGCAGCTTGGAGGGGCTCTATGGCTACACCTTC.

V gene TRBV19 combines with J gene TRBJ1-6; 7 bases line up with TRBD1. The CDR3 is 15 amino acids. Trimming removed 6 bases from V and 6 bases from J; junction bases left unmatched: 8. In germline, CDR1 is LNHDA, CDR2 SQIVND (reference sequence). This chain's CDR3 is CASSIGTATNSPLHF. The CDR3 DNA reads as TGTGCCAGTAGCATTGGGACAGCGACTAATTCACCCCTCCACTTT.

The genes are TRBV3-1 (or the pseudogene TRBV3-2) and TRBJ2-4; 8 nucleotides match TRBD2. V lost 0 bases to trimming and J lost 6 bases; unmatched junction nucleotides: 10. The CDR3 length is 17 residues. CDR1 is LGHDT and CDR2 is YNNKEL in the germline V gene (reference sequence). Here the CDR3 reads CASSQDGAGGHRNIQYF. In DNA, the CDR3 is TGTGCCAGCAGCCAAGATGGGGCGGGGGGCCATAGAAACATTCAGTACTTC.

This rearrangement joins TRBV5-1 to TRBJ1-5, with D uncertain. V lost 1 base to trimming and J lost 0 bases, with 11 bases between them. This CDR3 spans 16 amino acids. The V gene's germline CDR1 is SGHRS and CDR2 YFSETQ. The CDR3 nucleotides are TGCGCCAGCAGCTTGCTTCTCAACCATAGCAATCAGCCCCAGCATTTT. Its translation: CASSLLLNHSNQPQHF.

The chain links TRBV5-1 to TRBJ1-2; D may be TRBD1 (5 bases). The CDR3 covers 16 residues. CDR1 and CDR2 from the germline V gene are SGHRS and YFSETQ. With 5 bases removed from V and 8 bases from J, the gap between germline ends came to 25 bases. The CDR3 DNA is TGCGCCAGCAGGTGGGGCAGTTACACACAGGATTCGGGCTACACCTTC. Amino acids: CASRWGSYTQDSGYTF.

V is TRBV30 and J is TRBJ1-2; D remains unclear. Germline CDR1 and CDR2: GTSNPN and SVGIG (reference sequence). The CDR3 length is 12 residues. The CDR3 nucleotides read TGTTTCGGCGCCACTGGAGGCTATGGCTACACCTTC. It specifies CFGATGGYGYTF. The whole variable domain, remainder taken from reference TRBV30 and TRBJ1-2, is SQTIHQWPATLVQPVGSPLSLECTVEGTSNPNLYWYRQAAGRGLQLLFYSVGIGQISSEVPQNLSASRPQDRQFILSSKKLLLSDSGFYLCFGATGGYGYTFGSGTRLTVV.

The chain recombines TRBV28 with TRBJ1-5; D unclear. This CDR3 is 13 amino acids long. Germline loops: CDR1 MDHEN, CDR2 SYDVKM. Trimming pared 5 bases from V and 3 bases from J, leaving 8 bases between. The CDR3 region has the DNA TGTGCCAGCAGTCCCGGGCTCAATCAGCCCCAGCATTTT. Amino acid sequence: CASSPGLNQPQHF.

The chain joins TRBV14 to TRBJ2-7, with D tentatively TRBD1 (5 bases). This CDR3 is built from 13 residues. The germline gives CDR1 SGHDN, CDR2 FVKESK. V shed 1 base and J shed 7 bases, with 11 bases lying between them. The CDR3 sequence is CASSQGQLEEQYF. The CDR3, as DNA: TGTGCCAGCAGCCAAGGACAGCTCGAAGAGCAGTACTTC.

V usage is TRBV6-5 and J usage is TRBJ1-5; D is possibly TRBD1 (6 bases). V lost 0 bases and J lost 0, with 6 bases in between. The CDR3 has 15 residues. Germline CDR1 reads MNHEY; CDR2 reads SVGAGI. The CDR3 spells CASSYSGHSNQPQHF. CDR3 in DNA: TGTGCCAGCAGTTACTCGGGACATAGCAATCAGCCCCAGCATTTT.

The J gene is TRBJ2-7, the V gene TRBV4-1; the D gene is possibly TRBD1 (5 bases). CDR3 length: 15 amino acids. From germline, CDR1 is MGHRA and CDR2 YSYEKL. The ends were cut back, 0 bases at V and 1 base at J, with 10 bases in the middle. The CDR3 sequence: CASSQDRTSSYEQYF. The CDR3 region has the DNA TGCGCCAGCAGCCAAGATAGGACATCTTCCTACGAGCAGTACTTC.

This rearrangement joins TRBV6-5 to TRBJ1-2; possible D gene TRBD1, 5 bases. The CDR3 is made up of 16 amino acids. Germline CDR1 is MNHEY and CDR2 is SVGAGI. The V and J ends lost 0 bases and 7 bases respectively, with 18 bases between them. This chain's CDR3 is CASSYSRGGGLGGYTF. The DNA for the CDR3 is TGTGCCAGCAGTTACTCGAGGGGAGGAGGGTTGGGTGGCTACACCTTC.

V is TRBV4-1 and J is TRBJ1-2; D is perhaps TRBD1 (6 bases). The V end was cut by 5 bases, the J end by 8 bases, with 15 bases between. The CDR3 is made up of 13 amino acids. Germline V lookup: CDR1 MGHRA, CDR2 YSYEKL. Here the CDR3 reads CASSSGEEEGYTF. CDR3 in DNA: TGCGCCAGCAGCTCAGGGGAAGAGGAAGGCTACACCTTC.

This chain connects TRBV11-2 to TRBJ1-1, with 10 nucleotides matching TRBD1. The CDR3 loop spans 16 amino acids. With 2 bases clipped from V and 5 bases from J, the junction kept 8 bases outside the gene matches. Germline assignment: CDR1 SGHAT and CDR2 FQNNGV. The CDR3, as DNA: TGTGCCAGCAGCTTACCTGGGACAGGGGACGGAACTGAAGCTTTCTTT. This translates into CASSLPGTGDGTEAFF.